Listed below are T cell receptor beta chains from one sample, sequenced in a study of vaccination effects on CD4 cells after COVID-19. Their antigen targets remain unknown. Method: immunoSEQ multiplex PCR; TCRdb's copy keeps in-frame clones and lacks some. The sample shows about 40,000 clones, around 70% of them seen only once. Sequences were derived from CD4+ T cells from PBMCs cultured with SARS-CoV-2 spike peptides, sampled before COVID-19 vaccination. The receptors were sampled from a human donor who received a COVID-19 vaccine. The CDR3 runs from the conserved cysteine through the conserved F or W. Each record gives: CDR3 protein, V gene, J gene.

CASSQAGRGYGYTF,TRBV4-1,TRBJ1-2
CASSFRGLYEQYF,TRBV27,TRBJ2-7
CASSGGGTEAFF,TRBV28,TRBJ1-1
CASSQDLSSSGYTF,TRBV3-1/TRBV3-2,TRBJ1-2
CAWSKADRRDTEAFF,TRBV30,TRBJ1-1
CASTPPNGGGTEAFF,TRBV7-2,TRBJ1-1
CSVDQNEQFF,TRBV29-1,TRBJ2-1
CAIARELTDTQYF,TRBV10-3,TRBJ2-3
CASQRDRIYEQYF,TRBV28,TRBJ2-7
CASSPHAGYGYTF,TRBV5-6,TRBJ1-2
CASSLAGADTQYF,TRBV7-2,TRBJ2-3
CATSDTGRPTQYF,TRBV24-1,TRBJ2-3
CASGERGEQFF,TRBV19,TRBJ2-1
CASSLTENTEAFF,TRBV3-1/TRBV3-2,TRBJ1-1
CASSTQGLAGRTDTQYF,TRBV6-2/TRBV6-3,TRBJ2-3
CASSPPWEGRDNGYTF,TRBV28,TRBJ1-2
CSASDGPWGFF,TRBV20-1,TRBJ2-1
CAWSVKGGTEAFF,TRBV30,TRBJ1-1
CASSQDQSSRPGELFF,TRBV4-1,TRBJ2-2
CASSQVEGGPYEQYF,TRBV4-1,TRBJ2-7
CASSPRQGEAFF,TRBV14,TRBJ1-1
CASSLAGVQETQYF,TRBV5-5,TRBJ2-5
CASSERGIGQPQHF,TRBV2,TRBJ1-5
CASSILTLSARGDPEAFF,TRBV19,TRBJ1-1
CASGRGGNQPQHF,TRBV6-5,TRBJ1-5
CASSLPGVGTDTQYF,TRBV4-1,TRBJ2-3
CAISEFTRDLNEQFF,TRBV10-3,TRBJ2-1
CRRAALTACGLASYEQYF,TRBV29-1,TRBJ2-7
CASSGRGLANTGELFF,TRBV4-2,TRBJ2-2
CASRKAGRMNTEAFF,TRBV2,TRBJ1-1
CASSSTGLRGYTF,TRBV5-1,TRBJ1-2
CATSRMNPINEQYF,TRBV15,TRBJ2-7
CAISESTVASYEQYF,TRBV10-3,TRBJ2-7
CASSKEGGVLKTQYF,TRBV7-3,TRBJ2-3
CASSYDRGYLNTEAFF,TRBV7-9,TRBJ1-1
CASSIVKGGNYGYTF,TRBV19,TRBJ1-2
CASRGTDATNEKLFF,TRBV28,TRBJ1-4
CASSQKVTAWNSPLHF,TRBV11-2,TRBJ1-6
CASSLRTPTYEQYF,TRBV28,TRBJ2-7
CASSLGSGGANEQFF,TRBV5-1,TRBJ2-1
CASSPRHRLAKVDQYF,TRBV19,TRBJ2-5
CASSHRLLTKGTEAFF,TRBV3-1/TRBV3-2,TRBJ1-1
CAWSPQGTPAFF,TRBV30,TRBJ1-1
CASSLTARETQYF,TRBV5-6,TRBJ2-5
CASSEFYGGGYTF,TRBV10-2,TRBJ1-2
CASSRTRIGEHTF,TRBV4-3,TRBJ1-2
CASSQGGTGNTEAFF,TRBV4-3,TRBJ1-1
CASSRPRGTQYF,TRBV11-2,TRBJ2-3
CASSPLAGTYSNQPQHF,TRBV7-2,TRBJ1-5
CASSYLKRRGHTEAFF,TRBV6-5,TRBJ1-1
CASSPRQGDNSPLHF,TRBV19,TRBJ1-6
CASSTLNQPQHF,TRBV7-2,TRBJ1-5
CASSQDFSRVGSAEFF,TRBV4-2,TRBJ2-1
CASRRELGGGLSTDTQYF,TRBV7-2,TRBJ2-3
CASSPLSGETDTQYF,TRBV18,TRBJ2-3